This T cell receptor (beta chain) was recorded in a study of shared clonotypes between healthy human individuals. The germline CDR1 and CDR2 sequences are SGDLS and YYNGEE. V was pared by 4 bases and J by 5 bases, with 12 bases between. CDR3 size: 13 residues. Profiling relied on immunoSEQ multiplex PCR, and the TCRdb table lists in-frame clones only, not all of them. The repertoire holds approximately 2.5 million clones, with roughly 93% as singletons. This clonotype was sampled from a man between 18 and 35 years old in good health. Some clones in this sample may be carry-over from other donors' samples. The sequenced material came from naive CD4+ T cells from PBMCs. The subset denotes: CD45RA+ positively selected. The chain couples TRBV9 to TRBJ1-1, with D unclear. For the CDR3, the DNA is TGTGCCAGCAGCAGGATGGAGAATACTGAAGCTTTCTTT. Residues: CASSRMENTEAFF.